The count of the clone carrying this TCR beta chain is one. The antigen is not known. One junction end does not reproduce the germline sequence, and a read error may be involved. The data belong to a study of identical twins. Notes on the study in general: A partial confounding effect on zero-insertion analyses could come from invariant MAIT and iNKT cells.

Unique molecular identifiers were present on cDNA, and template switching added a universal primer site. TCRdb re-derived calls from the 5' RACE reads in MiXCR, one entry per CDR3 protein. The sample carries 1.5 million to 2 million distinct CDR3 sequences, about 30% recorded once. Germline V gene data show CDR1 as LGHDT and CDR2 as YNNKEL (reference sequence). The CDR3 is made up of 14 amino acids. The TCR originated in a newborn girl in good health. The rearrangement joins TRBV3-1 to TRBJ2-5; either TRBD1 or TRBD2 may fit D (5 bases each). The sequenced material came from cord blood. This CDR3 reads CASGQDGGQETQYF. Here the CDR3 DNA reads TGTGCCAGCGGCCAAGATGGGGGACAAGAGACCCAGTACTTC.